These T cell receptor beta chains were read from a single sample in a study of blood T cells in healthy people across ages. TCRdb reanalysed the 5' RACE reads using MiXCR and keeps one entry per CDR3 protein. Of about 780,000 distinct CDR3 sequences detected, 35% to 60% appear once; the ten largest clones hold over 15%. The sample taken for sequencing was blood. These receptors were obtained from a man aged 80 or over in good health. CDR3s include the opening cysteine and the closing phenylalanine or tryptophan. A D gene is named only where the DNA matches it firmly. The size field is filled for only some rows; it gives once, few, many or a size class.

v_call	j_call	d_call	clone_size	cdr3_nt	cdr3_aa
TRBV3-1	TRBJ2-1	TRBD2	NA	TGTGCCAGCAGCCAAGTGGGGACTAGCGGGAGGACTAATGAGCAGTTCTTC	CASSQVGTSGRTNEQFF
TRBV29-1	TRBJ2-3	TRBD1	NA	TGCAGCGCTTGGACAGGGGCCACAAGTACGCAGTATTTT	CSAWTGATSTQYF
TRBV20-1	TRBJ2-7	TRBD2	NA	TGCAGGGCTTTAGCGGGAGAAGAGGGGCAGTACTTC	CRALAGEEGQYF
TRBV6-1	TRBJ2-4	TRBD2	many	TGTGCCAGCAGGACCGGACTAGCGGGAGGGTTCAACATTCAGTACTTC	CASRTGLAGGFNIQYF
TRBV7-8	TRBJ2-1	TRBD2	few	TGTGCCAGCAGCCCAGTAGCGGGAAGCAATGAGCAGTTCTTC	CASSPVAGSNEQFF
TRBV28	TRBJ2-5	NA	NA	TGTGCCAGCAGTTTGAGCTTGGGGCAGGAAGAGACCCAGTACTTC	CASSLSLGQEETQYF
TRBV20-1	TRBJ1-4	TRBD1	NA	TGCAGTGCTAGAGAGAGAGGGACAGGGGGTGAAAAACTGTTTTTT	CSARERGTGGEKLFF
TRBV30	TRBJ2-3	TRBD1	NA	TGTGCCTGGAGGCAGGGACAGAGCACAGATACGCAGTATTTT	CAWRQGQSTDTQYF
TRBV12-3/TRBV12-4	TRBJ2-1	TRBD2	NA	TGTGCCAGCAGTTTCAGCGGGAGGGTTAATGAGCAGTTCTTC	CASSFSGRVNEQFF
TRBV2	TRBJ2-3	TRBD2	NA	TGTGCCAGCAGTACGACTAGCAGCACAGATACGCAGTATTTT	CASSTTSSTDTQYF
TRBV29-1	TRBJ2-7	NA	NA	TGCAGCGTACGTTCCGCGGGCGAGCAGTACTTC	CSVRSAGEQYF
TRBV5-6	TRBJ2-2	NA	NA	TGTGCCAGCAGCGTTGTCGACGTCGGGGAGCTGTTTTTT	CASSVVDVGELFF
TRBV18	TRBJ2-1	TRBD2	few	TGTGCCAGCTCACCGCGGACTAGCCCGACTGACAATGAGCAGTTCTTC	CASSPRTSPTDNEQFF
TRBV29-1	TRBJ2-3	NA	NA	TGCAGCGTTGACGGCGGGCCAGGATCGACAGATACGCAGTATTTT	CSVDGGPGSTDTQYF
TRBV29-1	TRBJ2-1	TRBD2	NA	TGCAGCGGGGCTAGCGGGAGTGAGCAGTTCTTC	CSGASGSEQFF
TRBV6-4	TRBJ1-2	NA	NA	TGTGCCATCCTCCGCCCCTTCGGCTATGGCTACACCTTC	CAILRPFGYGYTF
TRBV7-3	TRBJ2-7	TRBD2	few	TGTGCCAGCAGCTTGGCTCCGGGAGGGCTATACGAGCAGTACTTC	CASSLAPGGLYEQYF
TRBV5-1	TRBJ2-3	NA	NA	TGCGCCTGCAGCTTGGCTACAGATACGCAGTATTTT	CACSLATDTQYF
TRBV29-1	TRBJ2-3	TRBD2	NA	TGCAGCGTTGCGGGGGGGGTTGGAGATACGCAGTATTTT	CSVAGGVGDTQYF
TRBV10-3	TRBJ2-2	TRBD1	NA	TGTGCCATCAGGACGATACAGGGGACCGGGGAGCTGTTTTTT	CAIRTIQGTGELFF
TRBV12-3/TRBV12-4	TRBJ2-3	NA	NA	TGTGCCAGCACTACCTTCCAAAACGCAGATACGCAGTATTTT	CASTTFQNADTQYF
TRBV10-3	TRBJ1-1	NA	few	TGTGCCATCAGTGAGTCATGGACAGTCCCGAACACTGAAGCTTTCTTT	CAISESWTVPNTEAFF
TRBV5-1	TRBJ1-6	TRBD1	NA	TGCGCCAGCAGCTCCACAGGGGTCGGGAATTCACCCCTCCACTTT	CASSSTGVGNSPLHF
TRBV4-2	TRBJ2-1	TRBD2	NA	TGTGCCAGCAGCCAAGAACCGGCTAGCGGGAGTCAAAATGCGATGAACGAGCAGTTCTTC	CASSQEPASGSQNAMNEQFF
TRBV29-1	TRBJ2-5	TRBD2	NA	TGCAGCGTTGACCGGGGGGACCAAGAGACCCAGTACTTC	CSVDRGDQETQYF
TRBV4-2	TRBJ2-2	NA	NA	TGTGCCAGCAGCCAAGATGGGGCGAACACCGGGGAGCTGTTTTTT	CASSQDGANTGELFF
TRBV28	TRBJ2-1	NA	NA	TGTGCCAGCAGTTTAGGGACTCCTCCATGGCAGTTCTTC	CASSLGTPPWQFF
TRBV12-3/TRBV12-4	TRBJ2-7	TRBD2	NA	TGTGCCAGCAGTCGAGCAGGACTAGCGGGATTTGCCGAGCAGTACTTC	CASSRAGLAGFAEQYF
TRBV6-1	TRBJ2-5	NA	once	TGTGCCAGCAGGGAAGCAGGGATTCAAGAGACCCAGTACTTC	CASREAGIQETQYF
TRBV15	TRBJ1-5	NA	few	TGTGCCACCAGCAGAGAAGATTCCAGGTTCGGCCAGCCCCAGCATTTT	CATSREDSRFGQPQHF
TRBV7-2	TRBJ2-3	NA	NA	TGTGCCAGCATGCCTAGCGCTTGGGTCACAGATACGCAGTATTTT	CASMPSAWVTDTQYF
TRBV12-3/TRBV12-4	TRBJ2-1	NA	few	TGTGCCAGCAGTTTAGGCGTCAGCGGTGAGCAGTTCTTC	CASSLGVSGEQFF
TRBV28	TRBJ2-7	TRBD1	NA	TGTGCCAGCCAGACAGGGCCCCACGAGCAGTACTTC	CASQTGPHEQYF
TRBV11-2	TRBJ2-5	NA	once	TGTGCCAGCATACGGCGGGTCCAAGAGACCCAGTACTTC	CASIRRVQETQYF
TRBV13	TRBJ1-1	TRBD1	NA	TGTGCCAGCAGCAAGGACAGGGCGATTAGGACTGAAGCTTTCTTT	CASSKDRAIRTEAFF
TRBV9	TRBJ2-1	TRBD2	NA	TGTGCCAGCAGCGTAGGAAATAGCGGGAGGGTGACCTACAATGAGCAGTTCTTC	CASSVGNSGRVTYNEQFF